The rows below give T cell receptor beta chains drawn from one sample of a study of cytomegalovirus exposure and HLA in healthy donors. TCRdb's table, derived via immunoSEQ multiplex PCR, lists solely in-frame clones and lacks some. The data show about 160,000 clones, 60% to 85% seen once. The specimen sequenced was PBMCs. The receptors were gathered from a man aged 50-59 years in good health and CMV-seropositive. Both conserved end residues are part of each CDR3. The D gene is left open where the match is weak. Expanded clones get a size class; other rows say once, few or many, or leave the size out.

J | V | size | D | DNA | CDR3
TRBJ1-4 | TRBV5-4 | - | - | TGTGCCAGCAGCTTGGACGCCAGGGGAGCAACTAATGAAAAACTGTTTTTT | CASSLDARGATNEKLFF
TRBJ2-7 | TRBV5-4 | - | - | TGTGCCAGCAGCCGCCGAGACACAGCCTACGAGCAGTACTTC | CASSRRDTAYEQYF
TRBJ2-3 | TRBV4-2 | - | - | TGTGCCAGCAGCGATGTTGAGGCGTTAGATACGCAGTATTTT | CASSDVEALDTQYF
TRBJ2-7 | TRBV5-1 | - | TRBD2 | TGCGCCAGCAGCTTGGGTCCGGGAGGGGGCTACGAGCAGTACTTC | CASSLGPGGGYEQYF
TRBJ2-1 | TRBV5-1 | - | - | TGCGCCAGCAGCTTGGGACGGGAGAGTGAGTTCTTC | CASSLGRESEFF
TRBJ2-1 | TRBV5-4 | - | - | TGTGCCAGCAGCTCAAGGAGCAGCGGAACCTACAATGAGCAGTTCTTC | CASSSRSSGTYNEQFF
TRBJ2-7 | TRBV6-1 | once | TRBD1 | TGTGCCAGCAGTGAAGTTCGGACAGGGGGCTTGGGCGAGCAGTACTTC | CASSEVRTGGLGEQYF
TRBJ2-7 | TRBV5-1 | - | - | TGCGCCAGCGGATATACAGGGAACGAGCAGTACTTC | CASGYTGNEQYF
TRBJ2-5 | TRBV7-9 | once | - | TGTTCCAGCTCGGACTTCCAAGAGACCCAGTACTTC | CSSSDFQETQYF
TRBJ2-7 | TRBV4-1 | few | - | TGCGCCAGCAGCCAAGGAGAGGCTCCATCCTTACGGGAGCAGTACTTC | CASSQGEAPSLREQYF
TRBJ2-2 | TRBV30 | - | TRBD1 | TGTGCCTTTGAAACAGGGGCACTAACCGGGGAGCTGTTTTTT | CAFETGALTGELFF
TRBJ1-1 | TRBV28 | - | - | TGTGCCAGCAATAGGGACATGAACACTGAAGCTTTCTTT | CASNRDMNTEAFF
TRBJ1-3 | TRBV25-1 | once | - | TGTGCCAGCAGTGATTCCAGCTCTGGAAACACCATATATTTT | CASSDSSSGNTIYF
TRBJ1-6 | TRBV19 | few | TRBD1 | TGTGCCAGTAGAAACGACAGGGACTCACCCCTCCACTTT | CASRNDRDSPLHF
TRBJ2-1 | TRBV5-1 | - | - | TGCGCCAGCAGCCAAACGTCGGGGACCTACAATGAGCAGTTCTTC | CASSQTSGTYNEQFF
TRBJ1-6 | TRBV28 | few | - | TGTGCCAGCAGACTAAGCTCCTATAATTCACCCCTCCACTTT | CASRLSSYNSPLHF
TRBJ1-4 | TRBV6-5 | - | TRBD1 | TGTGCCAGCAGTTTCGACCGACAGGGGTACGAAAAACTGTTTTTT | CASSFDRQGYEKLFF
TRBJ2-2 | TRBV2 | - | TRBD1 | TGTGCCAGCAGCGAAAGTGGGACAGGGGTCGGGAACACCGGGGAGCTGTTTTTT | CASSESGTGVGNTGELFF
TRBJ2-7 | TRBV15 | - | TRBD2 | TGTGCCACCAGCAGCGGGACTAGCGGTACCTACGAGCAGTACTTC | CATSSGTSGTYEQYF
TRBJ2-7 | TRBV28 | - | - | TGTGCCAGCAGTGGAGGGGTGGGGTACTCCTACGAGCAGTACTTC | CASSGGVGYSYEQYF
TRBJ2-7 | TRBV30 | once | TRBD1 | TGTGTCTGCCGAGGTACAGGGGGCCTAAGCGAGCAGTACTTC | CVCRGTGGLSEQYF
TRBJ2-4 | TRBV5-1 | - | TRBD1 | TGCGCCAGCAGCAGCGACAGGGGAAACATTCAGTACTTC | CASSSDRGNIQYF
TRBJ2-7 | TRBV25-1 | - | - | TGTGCCAGCAGTGATACCTACGAGCAGTACTTC | CASSDTYEQYF
TRBJ2-1 | TRBV5-1 | - | - | TGCGCCAGCAGCTTGGCCTTCTACAATGAGCAGTTCTTC | CASSLAFYNEQFF
TRBJ1-1 | TRBV4-1 | - | - | TGCGCCAGCAGCCAAACCGACGGGACAAAGAACACTGAAGCTTTCTTT | CASSQTDGTKNTEAFF
TRBJ2-7 | TRBV7-8 | - | - | TGTGCCAGCAGCTCACAGGGATACGAGCAGTACTTC | CASSSQGYEQYF
TRBJ2-1 | TRBV9 | - | - | TGTGCCAGCAGCGTTTCCGGGTCCAGCTCCTACAATGAGCAGTTCTTC | CASSVSGSSSYNEQFF
TRBJ1-2 | TRBV19 | - | TRBD1 | TGTGCCAGTAGGGCCGGGACAGGGGATGGCTACACCTTC | CASRAGTGDGYTF
TRBJ2-3 | TRBV10-3 | - | TRBD2 | TGTGCCACTAGCGGGAGGGAGGACACAGATACGCAGTATTTT | CATSGREDTDTQYF
TRBJ2-3 | TRBV9 | few | TRBD2 | TGTGCCAGCAGCGTCAACCTCGGGACTAGCGGACCCACAGATACGCAGTATTTT | CASSVNLGTSGPTDTQYF
TRBJ1-5 | TRBV5-1 | - | TRBD1 | TGCGCCAGCAGCGAAACGGGACAGTCAGATCAGCCCCAGCATTTT | CASSETGQSDQPQHF
TRBJ1-2 | TRBV13 | - | TRBD1 | TGTGCCAGCAGCCCATTAGACAGGGCGGGTCAGCTCTATGGCTACACCTTC | CASSPLDRAGQLYGYTF
TRBJ1-4 | TRBV2 | few | - | TGTGCCAGCAGTGTTGGGACAGAAAAACTGTTTTTT | CASSVGTEKLFF
TRBJ2-2 | TRBV27 | - | - | TGTGCCAGCAGACTTACCTACACCGGGGAGCTGTTTTTT | CASRLTYTGELFF
TRBJ2-1 | TRBV29-1 | - | TRBD2 | TGCAGCGTTGGCGGGAGTATGAATGAGCAGTTCTTC | CSVGGSMNEQFF
TRBJ2-1 | TRBV7-8 | - | TRBD1 | TGTGCCAGCAGCTTAGGACAGGGGGCCTACAATGAGCAGTTCTTC | CASSLGQGAYNEQFF
TRBJ2-3 | TRBV7-9 | - | - | TGTGCCAGCAGCCCAGCCTCGCCAGGCCTCTTCCACACAGATACGCAGTATTTT | CASSPASPGLFHTDTQYF
TRBJ2-1 | TRBV6-5 | - | TRBD1 | TGTGCCAGCAGTGACAGGGGGGGAAATGAGCAGTTCTTC | CASSDRGGNEQFF
TRBJ1-4 | TRBV19 | - | - | TGTGCCAGTAGTATTAGTTTGGACGGCGGGAGGGAAAAACTGTTTTTT | CASSISLDGGREKLFF